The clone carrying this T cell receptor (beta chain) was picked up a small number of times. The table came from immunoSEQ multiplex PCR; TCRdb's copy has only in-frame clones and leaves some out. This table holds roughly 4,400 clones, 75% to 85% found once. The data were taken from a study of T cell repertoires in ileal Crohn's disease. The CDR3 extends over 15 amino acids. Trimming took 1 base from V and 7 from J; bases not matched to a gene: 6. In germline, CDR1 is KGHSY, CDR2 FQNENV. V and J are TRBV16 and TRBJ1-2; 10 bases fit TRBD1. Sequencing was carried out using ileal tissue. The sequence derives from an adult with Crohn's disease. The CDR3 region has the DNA TGTGCCAGCAGCCAATTCCGACAGGGGGCTTCTGGCTACACCTTC. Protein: CASSQFRQGASGYTF.